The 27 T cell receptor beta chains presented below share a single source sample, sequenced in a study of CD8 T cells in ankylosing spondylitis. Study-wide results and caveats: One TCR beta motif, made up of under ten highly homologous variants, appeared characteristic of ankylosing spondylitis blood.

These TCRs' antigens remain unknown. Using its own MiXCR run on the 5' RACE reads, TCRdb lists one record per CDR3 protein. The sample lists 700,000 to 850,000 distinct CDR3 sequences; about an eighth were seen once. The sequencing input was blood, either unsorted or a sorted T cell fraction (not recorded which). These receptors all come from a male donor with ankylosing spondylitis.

The CDR3 is CSAREDGTSSEQYF. DNA for the CDR3: TGCAGTGCTAGAGAAGATGGGACTAGCAGCGAGCAGTACTTC. The J gene is TRBJ2-7, the V gene TRBV20-1, with 9 bases identical to TRBD2. The germline V gene encodes CDR1 DFQATT and CDR2 SNEGSKA (reference sequence). The CDR3 has 14 residues. The V segment lost 0 bases and the J segment 6 bases; nucleotides outside the gene matches: 6.

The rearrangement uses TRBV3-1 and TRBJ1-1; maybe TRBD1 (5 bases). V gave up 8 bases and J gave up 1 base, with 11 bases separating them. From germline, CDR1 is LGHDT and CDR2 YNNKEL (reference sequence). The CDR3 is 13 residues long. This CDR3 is CASLGQANTEAFF. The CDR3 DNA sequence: TGTGCCAGCTTAGGACAAGCGAACACTGAAGCTTTCTTT.

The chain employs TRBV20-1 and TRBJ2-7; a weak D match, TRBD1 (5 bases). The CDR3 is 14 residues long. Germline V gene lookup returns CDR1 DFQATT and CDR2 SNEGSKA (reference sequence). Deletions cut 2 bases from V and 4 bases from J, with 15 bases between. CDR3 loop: CSARLWGRGYEQYF. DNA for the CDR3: TGCAGTGCTAGATTATGGGGCAGAGGTTACGAGCAGTACTTC.

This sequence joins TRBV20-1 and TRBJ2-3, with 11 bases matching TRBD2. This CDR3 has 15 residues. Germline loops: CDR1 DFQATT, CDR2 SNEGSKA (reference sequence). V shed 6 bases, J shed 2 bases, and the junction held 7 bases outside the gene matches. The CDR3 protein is CSARRLAGITDTQYF. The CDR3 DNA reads TGCAGTGCCCGAAGACTAGCGGGGATCACAGATACGCAGTATTTT.

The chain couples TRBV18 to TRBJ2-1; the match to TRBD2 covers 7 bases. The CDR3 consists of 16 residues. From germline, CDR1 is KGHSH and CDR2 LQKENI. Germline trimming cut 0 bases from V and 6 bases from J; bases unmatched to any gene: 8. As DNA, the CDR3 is TGTGCCAGCTCACCACCGAAGGGAGGGTTCCGCAATGAGCAGTTCTTC. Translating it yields CASSPPKGGFRNEQFF.

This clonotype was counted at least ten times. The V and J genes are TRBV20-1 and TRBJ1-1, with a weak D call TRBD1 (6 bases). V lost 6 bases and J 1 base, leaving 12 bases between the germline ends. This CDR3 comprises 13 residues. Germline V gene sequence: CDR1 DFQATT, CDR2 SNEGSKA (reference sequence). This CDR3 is CSARQDGNTEAFF. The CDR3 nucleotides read TGCAGTGCCAGACAGGACGGGAACACTGAAGCTTTCTTT.

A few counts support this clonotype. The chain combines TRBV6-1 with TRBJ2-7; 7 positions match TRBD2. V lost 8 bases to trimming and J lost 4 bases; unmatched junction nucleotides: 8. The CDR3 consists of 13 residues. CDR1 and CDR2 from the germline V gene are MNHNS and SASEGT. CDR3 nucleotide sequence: TGTGCCAGCTCTGACGGGAGGAGATACGAGCAGTACTTC. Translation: CASSDGRRYEQYF.

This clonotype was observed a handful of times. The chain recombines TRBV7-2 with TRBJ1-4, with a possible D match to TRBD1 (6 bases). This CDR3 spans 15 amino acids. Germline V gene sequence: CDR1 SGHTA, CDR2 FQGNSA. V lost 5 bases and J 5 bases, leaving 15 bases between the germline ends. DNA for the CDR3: TGTGCCAGCAGCCTCTGGGGGCCCGGAAATGAAAAACTGTTTTTT. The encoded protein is CASSLWGPGNEKLFF.

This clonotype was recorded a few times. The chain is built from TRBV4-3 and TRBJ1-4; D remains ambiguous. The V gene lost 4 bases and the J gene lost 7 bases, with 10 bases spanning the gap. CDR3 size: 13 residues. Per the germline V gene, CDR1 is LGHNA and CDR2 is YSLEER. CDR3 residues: CASSRDPGEKLFF. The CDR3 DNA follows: TGCGCCAGCAGCCGCGACCCCGGTGAAAAACTGTTTTTT.

This CDR3 reads CASTPNWAADRGDTQYF. The CDR3 DNA reads as TGTGCCAGCACTCCTAATTGGGCGGCAGATCGGGGAGATACGCAGTATTTT. The rearrangement uses TRBV28 and TRBJ2-3, with TRBD2 as a possible D gene (5 bases). This CDR3 comprises 17 residues. Per the germline V gene, CDR1 is MDHEN and CDR2 is SYDVKM. Trimming stripped 7 bases from V and 5 bases from J, with 25 bases between. The variable domain in full, completed from reference TRBV28 and TRBJ2-3, reads DVKVTQSSRYLVKRTGEKVFLECVQDMDHENMFWYRQDPGLGLRLIYFSYDVKMKEKGDIPEGYSVSREKKERFSLILESASTNQTSMYLCASTPNWAADRGDTQYFGPGTRLTVL.

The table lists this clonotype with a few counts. CDR3 coding DNA: TGTGCCAGCAGCCGACCCAGTGGGGAGACCCAGTACTTC. Translated, it gives CASSRPSGETQYF. The J gene is TRBJ2-5, the V gene TRBV9; D is ambiguous. V was cut by 4 bases and J by 5 bases, with 12 bases left in between. The V gene's germline CDR1 is SGDLS and CDR2 YYNGEE. This CDR3 contains 13 residues. The whole variable domain, remainder taken from reference TRBV9 and TRBJ2-5, is DSGVTQTPKHLITATGQRVTLRCSPRSGDLSVYWYQQSLDQGLQFLIQYYNGEERAKGNILERFSAQQFPDLHSELNLSSLELGDSALYFCASSRPSGETQYFGPGTRLLVL.

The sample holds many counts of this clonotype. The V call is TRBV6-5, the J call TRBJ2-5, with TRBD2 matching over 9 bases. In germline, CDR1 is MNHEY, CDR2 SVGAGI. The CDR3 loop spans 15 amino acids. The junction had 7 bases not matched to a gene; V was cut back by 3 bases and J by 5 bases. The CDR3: CASSYMVAGVETQYF. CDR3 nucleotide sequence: TGTGCCAGCAGTTATATGGTAGCGGGAGTGGAGACCCAGTACTTC.

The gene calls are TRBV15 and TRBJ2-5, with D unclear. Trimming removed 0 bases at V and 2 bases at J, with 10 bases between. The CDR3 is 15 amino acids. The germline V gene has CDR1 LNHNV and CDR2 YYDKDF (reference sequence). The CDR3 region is CATSRDPQQQETQYF. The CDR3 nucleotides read TGTGCCACCAGCAGAGACCCTCAACAGCAAGAGACCCAGTACTTC. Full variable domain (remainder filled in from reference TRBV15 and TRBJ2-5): DAMVIQNPRYQVTQFGKPVTLSCSQTLNHNVMYWYQQKSSQAPKLLFHYYDKDFNNEADTPDNFQSRRPNTSFCFLDIRSPGLGDTAMYLCATSRDPQQQETQYFGPGTRLLVL.

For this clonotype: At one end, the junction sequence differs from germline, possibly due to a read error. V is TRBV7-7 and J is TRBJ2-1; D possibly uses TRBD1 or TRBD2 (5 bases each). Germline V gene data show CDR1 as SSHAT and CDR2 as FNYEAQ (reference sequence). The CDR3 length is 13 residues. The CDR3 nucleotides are TGTGCTAGCAGCCCGGGGACCCACAATGAGCAGTTCTTC. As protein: CASSPGTHNEQFF.

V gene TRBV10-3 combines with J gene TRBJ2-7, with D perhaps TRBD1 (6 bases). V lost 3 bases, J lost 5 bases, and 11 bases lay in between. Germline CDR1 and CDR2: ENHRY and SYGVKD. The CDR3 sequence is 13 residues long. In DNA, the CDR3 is TGTGCCATCAGTGATCCGGGACACCACGAGCAGTACTTC. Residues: CAISDPGHHEQYF.

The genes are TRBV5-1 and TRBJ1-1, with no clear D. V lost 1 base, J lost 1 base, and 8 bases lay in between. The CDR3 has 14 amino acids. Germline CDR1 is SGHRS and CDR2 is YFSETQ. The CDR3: CASSLHRPNTEAFF. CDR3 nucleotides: TGCGCCAGCAGCTTGCATCGGCCGAACACTGAAGCTTTCTTT.

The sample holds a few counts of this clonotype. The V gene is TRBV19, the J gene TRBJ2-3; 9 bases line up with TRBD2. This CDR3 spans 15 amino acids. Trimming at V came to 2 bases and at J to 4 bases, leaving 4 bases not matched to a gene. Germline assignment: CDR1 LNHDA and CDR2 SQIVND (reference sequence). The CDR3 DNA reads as TGTGCCAGTAGTATACGGCTAGCGGGGCCAGATACGCAGTATTTT. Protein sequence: CASSIRLAGPDTQYF.

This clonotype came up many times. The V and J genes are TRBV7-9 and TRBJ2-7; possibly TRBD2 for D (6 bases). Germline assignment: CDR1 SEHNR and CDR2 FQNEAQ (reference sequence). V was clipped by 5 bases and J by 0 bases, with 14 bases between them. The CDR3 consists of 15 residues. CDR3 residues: CASSLGGTRSYEQYF. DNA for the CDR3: TGTGCCAGCAGCCTTGGGGGGACCCGCTCCTACGAGCAGTACTTC.

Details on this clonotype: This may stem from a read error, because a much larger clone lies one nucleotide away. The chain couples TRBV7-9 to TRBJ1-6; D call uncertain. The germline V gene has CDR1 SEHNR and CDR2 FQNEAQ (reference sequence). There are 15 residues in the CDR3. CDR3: CASRDKSSYSSPLHF. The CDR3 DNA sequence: TGTGCCAGCAGGGATAAAAGCTCCTATAGTTCACCCCTCCACTTT.

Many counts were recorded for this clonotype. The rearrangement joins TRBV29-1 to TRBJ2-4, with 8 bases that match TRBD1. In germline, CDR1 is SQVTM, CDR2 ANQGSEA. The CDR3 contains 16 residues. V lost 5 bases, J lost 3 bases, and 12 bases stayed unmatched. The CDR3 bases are TGCAGCGTTCGCAACACCGCAGGACAGGGCAAAAACATTCAGTACTTC. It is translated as CSVRNTAGQGKNIQYF.

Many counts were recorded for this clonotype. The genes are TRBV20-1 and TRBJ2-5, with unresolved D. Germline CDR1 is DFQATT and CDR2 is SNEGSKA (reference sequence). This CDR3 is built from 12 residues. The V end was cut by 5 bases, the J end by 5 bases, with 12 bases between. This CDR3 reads CSAPPVGETQYF. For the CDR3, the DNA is TGCAGTGCTCCCCCGGTGGGGGAGACCCAGTACTTC.

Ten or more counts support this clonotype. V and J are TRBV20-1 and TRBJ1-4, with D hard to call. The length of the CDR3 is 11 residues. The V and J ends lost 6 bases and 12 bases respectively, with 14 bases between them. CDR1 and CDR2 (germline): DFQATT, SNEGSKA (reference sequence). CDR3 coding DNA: TGCAGTGCCGCTAGTCCCGACCAACTGTTTTTT. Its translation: CSAASPDQLFF.

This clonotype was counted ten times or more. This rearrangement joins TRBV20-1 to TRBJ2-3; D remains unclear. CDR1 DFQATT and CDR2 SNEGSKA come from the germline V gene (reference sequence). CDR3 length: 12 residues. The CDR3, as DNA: TGCAGCAAGACTGGCACCACAGATACGCAGTATTTT. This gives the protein CSKTGTTDTQYF.

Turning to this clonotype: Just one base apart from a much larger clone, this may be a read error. The DNA of the CDR3 is TGCGGCGTCGAACTAGCGGGAGGACCAGGGGAGACCCAGTACTTC. The encoded protein is CGVELAGGPGETQYF. The chain has TRBV29-1 and TRBJ2-5, with 12 bases fitting TRBD2. The CDR3 covers 15 residues. The germline CDR1 and CDR2 sequences are SQVTM and ANQGSEA. The whole variable domain, filled in from reference TRBV29-1 and TRBJ2-5, reads SAVISQKPSRDICQRGTSLTIQCQVDSQVTMMFWYRQQPGQSLTLIATANQGSEATYESGFVIDKFPISRPNLTFSTLTVSNMSPEDSSIYLCGVELAGGPGETQYFGPGTRLLVL.

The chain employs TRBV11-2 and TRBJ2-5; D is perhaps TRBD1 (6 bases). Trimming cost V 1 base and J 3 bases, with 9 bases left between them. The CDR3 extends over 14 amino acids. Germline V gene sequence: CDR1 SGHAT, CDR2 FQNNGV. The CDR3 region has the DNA TGTGCCAGCAGCTTAGGCAGGGGCGAAGAGACCCAGTACTTC. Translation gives CASSLGRGEETQYF.

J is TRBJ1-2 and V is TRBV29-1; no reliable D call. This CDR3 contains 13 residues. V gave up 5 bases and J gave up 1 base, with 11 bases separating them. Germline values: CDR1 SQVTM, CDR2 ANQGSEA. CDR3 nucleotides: TGCAGCGTTTACGGACTAATTAACTATGGCTACACCTTC. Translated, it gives CSVYGLINYGYTF.

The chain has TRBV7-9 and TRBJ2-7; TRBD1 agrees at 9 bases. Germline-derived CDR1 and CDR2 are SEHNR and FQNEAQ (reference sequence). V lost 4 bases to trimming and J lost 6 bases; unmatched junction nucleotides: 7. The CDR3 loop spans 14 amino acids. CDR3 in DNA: TGTGCCAGCAGCTCTGGGGGACAGGGAGGCGAGCAGTACTTC. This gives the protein CASSSGGQGGEQYF.